This TCR beta chain was sequenced during a study of molecular identifiers for immune sequencing clone quantification. Findings of the study overall: Spiked-in Jurkat TCR RNA corresponding to one cell was reported as detectable against around 1 million naive cells. Over 99% of CMV-specific effector molecules, but under 1% of naive ones, were in clones above 20 copies. Because of identical TCR molecules sharing a barcode, sizes of highly expanded clones could be underestimated.

From the PCR reads, TCRdb called clonotypes with MiXCR, one entry per CDR3 protein. This table has about half a million distinct CDR3 sequences, around 21% appearing once. Details on this clonotype: Its antigen remains unknown.

A CD8+CD4-CCR7+CD45RA+ phenotype served as the sorting definition for naive CD8 T cells. The length of the CDR3 is 16 residues. CDR1 and CDR2 (germline): SGHDT, YYEEEE. Trimming left V 4 bases short and J 4 bases short, with 20 bases between. The receptor was derived from a human donor in good health. Some libraries in this study had Jurkat cell RNA spiked in. Sequencing was carried out using naive CD8+ T cells from blood, with Jurkat cell RNA spiked in. Subset given: FACS-sorted CD8+CD4-CCR7+CD45RA+ naive T cells. This chain uses TRBV5-6 with TRBJ2-5, with D possibly TRBD1 on 6 matching bases. The CDR3 loop is CASSVATGMFGETQYF. The CDR3 region has the DNA TGTGCCAGCAGCGTCGCCACAGGGATGTTTGGAGAGACCCAGTACTTC.